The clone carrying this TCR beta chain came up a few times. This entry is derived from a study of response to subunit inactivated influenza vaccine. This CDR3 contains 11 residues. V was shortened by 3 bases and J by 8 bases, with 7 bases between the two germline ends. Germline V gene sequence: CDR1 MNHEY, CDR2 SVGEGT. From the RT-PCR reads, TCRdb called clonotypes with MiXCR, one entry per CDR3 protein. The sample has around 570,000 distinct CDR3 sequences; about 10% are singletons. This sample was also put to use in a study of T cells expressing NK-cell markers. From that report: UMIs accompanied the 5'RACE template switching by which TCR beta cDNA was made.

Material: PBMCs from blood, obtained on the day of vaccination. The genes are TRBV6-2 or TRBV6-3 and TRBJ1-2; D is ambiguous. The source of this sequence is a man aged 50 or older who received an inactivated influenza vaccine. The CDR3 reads CASSYGSGYTF. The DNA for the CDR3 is TGTGCCAGCAGTTATGGAAGCGGCTACACCTTC.